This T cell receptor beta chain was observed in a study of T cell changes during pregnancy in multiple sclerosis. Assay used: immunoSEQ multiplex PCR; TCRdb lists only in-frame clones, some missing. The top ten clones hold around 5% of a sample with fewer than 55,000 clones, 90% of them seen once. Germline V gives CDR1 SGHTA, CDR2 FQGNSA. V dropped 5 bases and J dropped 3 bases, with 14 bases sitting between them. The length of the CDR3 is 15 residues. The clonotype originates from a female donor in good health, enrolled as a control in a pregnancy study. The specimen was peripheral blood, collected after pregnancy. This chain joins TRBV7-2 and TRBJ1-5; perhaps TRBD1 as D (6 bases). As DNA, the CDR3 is TGTGCCAGCAGCGAAAGGGGACACCTCAATCAGCCCCAGCATTTT. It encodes CASSERGHLNQPQHF. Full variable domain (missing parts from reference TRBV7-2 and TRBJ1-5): GAGVSQSPSNKVTEKGKDVELRCDPISGHTALYWYRQSLGQGLEFLIYFQGNSAPDKSGLPSDRFSAERTGGSVSTLTIQRTQQEDSAVYLCASSERGHLNQPQHFGDGTRLSIL.